One and the same sample provided the 24 T cell receptor beta chains below, sequenced in a study of spatial heterogeneity in lung cancer. Using its own MiXCR run on the 5' RACE reads, TCRdb lists one record per CDR3 protein. There are 35,000 to 55,000 distinct CDR3 sequences in the sample; approximately 6.8% occur only once, and roughly two fifths lies in the top ten. Indicated time point: sample taken at primary tumor resection. Whole RNA from tumor, nontumor lung or frozen PBMC was sequenced unsorted. Sequencing was performed on PBMCs, taken at surgery. The receptors shown here come from a female donor with early-stage non-small cell lung cancer.

The chain carries TRBV20-1 and TRBJ1-1; 8 nucleotides agree with TRBD1. Germline values: CDR1 DFQATT, CDR2 SNEGSKA (reference sequence). Unmatched junction bases numbered 10, after V lost 0 bases and J lost 10 bases. This CDR3 spans 14 amino acids. The CDR3 reads CSAREGTGRATAFF. The CDR3 bases are TGCAGTGCTAGAGAGGGGACAGGACGGGCTACAGCTTTCTTT.

This clonotype appeared a few times. CDR3 sequence: CAWSVRHRGNQPQHF. CDR3 nucleotide sequence: TGTGCCTGGAGTGTACGACACCGCGGCAATCAGCCCCAGCATTTT. The rearrangement links TRBV30 to TRBJ1-5; D is unresolved. The CDR3 covers 15 residues. Germline CDR1 is GTSNPN and CDR2 is SVGIG (reference sequence). V gave up 0 bases and J gave up 2 bases, with 11 bases separating them.

This clonotype was observed at least ten times. V is TRBV7-3 and J is TRBJ2-2; D is perhaps TRBD1 (5 bases). The CDR3 consists of 15 residues. V was shortened by 5 bases and J by 0 bases, with 10 bases between the two germline ends. Germline CDR1 reads SGHTA; CDR2 reads FQGTGA. The CDR3 sequence: CASSPQGPNTGELFF. CDR3 DNA sequence: TGTGCCAGCAGCCCCCAGGGCCCGAACACCGGGGAGCTGTTTTTT.

The rearrangement uses TRBV5-1 and TRBJ1-2; TRBD1 agrees at 8 bases. V shed 7 bases, J shed 3 bases, and the junction held 8 bases outside the gene matches. The germline CDR1 and CDR2 sequences are SGHRS and YFSETQ. The CDR3 runs to 14 residues. CDR3 protein: CASRVDRGDYGYTF. CDR3 coding DNA: TGCGCCAGCCGGGTAGACAGGGGAGACTATGGCTACACCTTC.

This clonotype was seen a few times. This chain connects TRBV29-1 to TRBJ1-4; D is possibly TRBD1 (5 bases). Trimming cost V 4 bases and J 7 bases, with 16 bases left between them. This CDR3 comprises 14 residues. CDR1 is SQVTM, CDR2 ANQGSEA, per germline. In DNA, the CDR3 is TGCAGCGTTGCGAGGGGAGGGGCCGCTGAAAAACTGTTTTTT. Its translation: CSVARGGAAEKLFF.

This clonotype was seen many times. This sequence joins TRBV7-6 and TRBJ2-7; 7 bases line up with TRBD1. The germline gives CDR1 SGHVS, CDR2 FNYEAQ. The V segment lost 6 bases and the J segment 1 base; nucleotides outside the gene matches: 3. This CDR3 has 13 residues. CDR3 coding DNA: TGTGCCAGCAGTCTCAGGGGGTCCTACGAGCAGTACTTC. Protein product: CASSLRGSYEQYF.

This clonotype was detected ten times or more. The chain links TRBV6-5 to TRBJ1-2, with TRBD1 identical over 7 bases. The CDR3 covers 14 residues. V lost 2 bases and J lost 4; bases outside the gene matches: 4. The germline CDR1 and CDR2 sequences are MNHEY and SVGAGI. Written as DNA, the CDR3 is TGTGCCAGCAGTTACAACGACAGGGTCTATGGCTACACCTTC. Its protein is CASSYNDRVYGYTF.

The V call is TRBV20-1, the J call TRBJ2-1, with 7 bases identical to TRBD2. The V gene end was trimmed by 6 bases and the J gene end by 0 bases; junction bases not matched to a gene: 11. Germline V gives CDR1 DFQATT, CDR2 SNEGSKA (reference sequence). The CDR3 runs 16 residues. The DNA of the CDR3 is TGCAGTGCACCACTGGGGGGGTCGAGCTCCTACAATGAGCAGTTCTTC. Translation: CSAPLGGSSSYNEQFF.

This clonotype was counted only a few times. This rearrangement joins TRBV4-3 to TRBJ2-4; a weak D match, TRBD1 (6 bases). CDR3 length: 16 residues. V lost 0 bases, J lost 1 base, and 10 bases lay in between. The germline CDR1 and CDR2 sequences are LGHNA and YSLEER. The CDR3 DNA follows: TGCGCCAGCAGCCAAGATCAGGGGTGGGCCAAAAACATTCAGTACTTC. This translates into CASSQDQGWAKNIQYF.

This clonotype was seen more than once but under ten times. The chain is built from TRBV6-1 and TRBJ2-7; TRBD1 aligns across 9 bases. V lost 5 bases and J lost 1; bases outside the gene matches: 12. In germline, CDR1 is MNHNS, CDR2 SASEGT. This CDR3 has 17 amino acids. CDR3 protein: CASSTGTGHLYSYEQYF. For the CDR3, the DNA is TGTGCCAGCAGTACCGGGACAGGGCACCTTTATTCCTACGAGCAGTACTTC.

This clonotype was detected many times. The rearrangement uses TRBV12-3 or TRBV12-4 and TRBJ1-1; a possible D gene is TRBD1 (5 bases). Trimming left V 1 base short and J 1 base short, with 13 bases between. The CDR3 loop spans 16 amino acids. This CDR3 is CASSLGQSGKNTEAFF. The DNA for the CDR3 is TGTGCCAGCAGTTTAGGGCAGTCAGGGAAGAACACTGAAGCTTTCTTT.

This clonotype showed up just a few times. V is TRBV2 and J is TRBJ2-1; no clear D gene. Between the trimmed V and J ends, which lost 2 bases and 13 bases, there was a span of 12 bases. CDR1 and CDR2 from the germline V gene are SNHLY and FYNNEI. CDR3 size: 12 residues. CDR3 loop: CASSERAPPQFF. CDR3 coding DNA: TGTGCCAGCAGTGAACGGGCTCCCCCCCAGTTCTTC.

In its sample, this clonotype was seen a few times. V gene TRBV20-1 combines with J gene TRBJ2-7; TRBD1 aligns across 10 bases. There are 14 residues in the CDR3. Germline values: CDR1 DFQATT, CDR2 SNEGSKA (reference sequence). Trimming at V came to 5 bases and at J to 6 bases, leaving 10 bases not matched to a gene. CDR3 in amino acids: CSARQTGTGVEQYF. CDR3 sequence (DNA): TGCAGTGCTCGTCAGACCGGGACAGGGGTCGAGCAGTACTTC.

This clonotype was observed many times. This chain joins TRBV18 and TRBJ1-1; D unresolved. The V gene lost 1 base and the J gene lost 1 base, with 10 bases spanning the gap. The CDR3 covers 15 residues. Germline-derived CDR1 and CDR2 are KGHSH and LQKENI. CDR3 nucleotides: TGTGCCAGCTCACCACGCCCTCATCAGAACACTGAAGCTTTCTTT. Translating it yields CASSPRPHQNTEAFF.

This clonotype was seen many times. The rearrangement uses TRBV5-1 and TRBJ2-7; D is tentatively TRBD1 or TRBD2 (5 bases each). V lost 3 bases to trimming and J lost 2 bases, with 15 bases between them. CDR3 length: 15 residues. Per the germline V gene, CDR1 is SGHRS and CDR2 is YFSETQ. The CDR3 is CASSSGTEYPYEQYF. The DNA for the CDR3 is TGCGCCAGCAGCTCCGGGACGGAATACCCCTACGAGCAGTACTTC.

This clonotype occurred a few times. This chain links TRBV9 with TRBJ1-1; maybe TRBD1 (6 bases). The CDR3 is 16 amino acids. Trimming removed 4 bases at V and 4 bases at J, with 20 bases between. Germline assignment: CDR1 SGDLS and CDR2 YYNGEE. DNA of the CDR3: TGTGCCAGCAGCCACACACAGGGCCTTGGGGGCACTGAAGCTTTCTTT. This translates into CASSHTQGLGGTEAFF.

This clonotype was picked up a small number of times. The chain links TRBV20-1 to TRBJ2-4; no definite D call. Germline V gene data show CDR1 as DFQATT and CDR2 as SNEGSKA (reference sequence). The CDR3 sequence is 14 residues long. Between the trimmed V and J ends, which lost 0 bases and 9 bases, there was a span of 15 bases. The CDR3 loop is CSARDVRVAGIQYF. In DNA, the CDR3 is TGCAGTGCTAGAGATGTAAGGGTGGCCGGCATTCAGTACTTC.

This clonotype has at least ten counts. CDR3 sequence reads: CASSYLWGTEAFF. The CDR3 coding sequence is TGTGCCAGCAGTTACCTATGGGGCACTGAAGCTTTCTTT. This sequence joins TRBV6-5 and TRBJ1-1; D is undetermined. This CDR3 spans 13 amino acids. The germline V gene encodes CDR1 MNHEY and CDR2 SVGAGI. V was clipped by 2 bases and J by 4 bases, with 8 bases between them.

The V call is TRBV4-1, the J call TRBJ1-5, with unresolved D. The CDR3 loop spans 15 amino acids. The germline gives CDR1 MGHRA, CDR2 YSYEKL. Deletions cut 0 bases from V and 3 bases from J, with 9 bases between. The CDR3 DNA sequence: TGCGCCAGCAGCCAAGATTCGACCTACAATCAGCCCCAGCATTTT. Amino acids: CASSQDSTYNQPQHF.

The chain has TRBV11-2 and TRBJ1-1; D gene ambiguous. V shed 2 bases and J shed 0 bases, with 13 bases lying between them. Germline V CDR1 and CDR2: SGHAT, FQNNGV. The CDR3 spans 16 residues. CDR3 sequence: CASSLKLIAVNTEAFF. CDR3 in DNA: TGTGCCAGCAGCTTAAAGCTGATCGCGGTGAACACTGAAGCTTTCTTT.

There are a few counts of this clonotype. The genes are TRBV5-1 and TRBJ2-5; D possibly corresponds to TRBD2 (5 bases). CDR3 length: 15 amino acids. CDR1 and CDR2 from the germline V gene are SGHRS and YFSETQ. Trimming removed 7 bases from V and 1 base from J, with 17 bases in between. CDR3 bases: TGCGCCAGCGGCCTGCGCGGAGGCTTCCAAGAGACCCAGTACTTC. This codes for CASGLRGGFQETQYF. The full variable domain, its missing parts supplied by reference TRBV5-1 and TRBJ2-5, is KAGVTQTPRYLIKTRGQQVTLSCSPISGHRSVSWYQQTPGQGLQFLFEYFSETQRNKGNFPGRFSGRQFSNSRSEMNVSTLELGDSALYLCASGLRGGFQETQYFGPGTRLLVL.

In its sample, this clonotype was seen a few times. The chain links TRBV15 to TRBJ1-5; D gene unclear. The CDR3 totals 14 residues. V was clipped by 1 base and J by 9 bases, with 13 bases between them. Germline V gene lookup returns CDR1 LNHNV and CDR2 YYDKDF (reference sequence). Written as DNA, the CDR3 is TGTGCCACCAGCAGAGTAAAGGGCGTAGGGCCCCAGCATTTT. Residues: CATSRVKGVGPQHF.

This clonotype was counted ten times or more. This chain connects TRBV7-8 to TRBJ2-1; D gene uncertain. This CDR3 is built from 12 residues. The ends were cut back, 4 bases at V and 5 bases at J, with 6 bases in the middle. Per germline, CDR1 SGHVS and CDR2 FQNEAQ. In DNA, the CDR3 is TGTGCCAGCAGCTACTCGGACAATGAGCAGTTCTTC. It yields the protein CASSYSDNEQFF.

The chain employs TRBV6-6 and TRBJ2-4; a possible D gene is TRBD1 (5 bases). Germline V gives CDR1 MNHNY, CDR2 SVGAGI (reference sequence). The V gene lost 1 base and the J gene lost 1 base, with 14 bases spanning the gap. The CDR3 covers 17 residues. CDR3 coding DNA: TGTGCCAGCAGTTACTTTCGGACACCTAATGCCAAAAACATTCAGTACTTC. Amino acids: CASSYFRTPNAKNIQYF.